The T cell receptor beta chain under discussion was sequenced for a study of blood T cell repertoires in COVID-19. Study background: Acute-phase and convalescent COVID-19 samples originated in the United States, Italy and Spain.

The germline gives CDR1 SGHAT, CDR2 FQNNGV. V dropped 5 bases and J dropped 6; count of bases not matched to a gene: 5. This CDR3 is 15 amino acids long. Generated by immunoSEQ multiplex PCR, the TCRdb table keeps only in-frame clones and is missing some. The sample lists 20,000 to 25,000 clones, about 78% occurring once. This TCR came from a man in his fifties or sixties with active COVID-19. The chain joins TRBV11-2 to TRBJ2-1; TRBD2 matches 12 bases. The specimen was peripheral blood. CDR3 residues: CASSLGLAGRNEQFF. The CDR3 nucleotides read TGTGCCAGCAGCCTAGGACTAGCGGGACGCAATGAGCAGTTCTTC.